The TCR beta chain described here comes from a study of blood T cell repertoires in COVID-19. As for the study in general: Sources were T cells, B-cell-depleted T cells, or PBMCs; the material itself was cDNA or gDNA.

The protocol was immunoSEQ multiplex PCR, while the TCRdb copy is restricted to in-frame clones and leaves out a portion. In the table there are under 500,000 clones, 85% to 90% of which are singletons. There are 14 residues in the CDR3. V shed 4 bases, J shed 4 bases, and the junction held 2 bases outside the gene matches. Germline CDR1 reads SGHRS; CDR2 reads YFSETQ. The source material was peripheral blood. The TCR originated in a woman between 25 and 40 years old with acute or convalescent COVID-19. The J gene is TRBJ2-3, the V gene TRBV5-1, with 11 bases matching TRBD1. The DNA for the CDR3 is TGCGCCAGCAGCATGGGACAGGGGGCAGATACGCAGTATTTT. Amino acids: CASSMGQGADTQYF.